This T cell receptor (beta chain) was identified in a study of blood T cell repertoires in COVID-19. Trimming cost V 3 bases and J 2 bases; bases outside gene matches: 2. Germline V CDR1 and CDR2: SGHTA, FQGNSA. The CDR3 spans 15 residues. This clone was seen more than once but under ten times. Individuals drawn from 20 to 30 US areas were roughly 18 to 89 years old. The study assigned cohorts using participant-reported clinical history. Recovery among Cohort 3 donors was established by two negative PCRs, clearance, or symptom resolution. Under the authors' procedure: Counts of nucleated cells, estimated from reference gene primer amplification, were obtained. Using immunoSEQ multiplex PCR, the repertoire was profiled, and TCRdb retains in-frame clones only, with some absent. Clone size and the V and J calls come from that table; the DNA yielded D and trimming. This sample yields 250,000 to 300,000 clones, of which around 81% are seen a single time; about 3% belongs to the top ten.

The chain uses TRBV7-2 and TRBJ1-4; 8 bases are a match to TRBD1. This TCR derives from a man aged 45-65 years who had recovered from COVID-19. The sample consisted of PBMCs or T cells enriched from blood (not recorded which). This CDR3 reads CASSFTGGTNEKLFF. The CDR3 bases are TGTGCCAGCAGCTTCACAGGGGGTACTAATGAAAAACTGTTTTTT.